Described below is a single TCR beta chain sequence and its context. Using immunoSEQ multiplex PCR, the repertoire was profiled, and TCRdb retains in-frame clones only, with some absent. This table has over 95,000 clones, over 75% appearing once. Trimming cost V 5 bases and J 10 bases; bases outside gene matches: 11. CDR3 length: 16 amino acids. The germline V gene has CDR1 MDHEN and CDR2 SYDVKM. This specimen comes from a study of blood T cell repertoires in COVID-19. Looking at the study overall: From the United States, Italy and Spain came samples of acute and convalescent COVID-19. The analysed material was cDNA or gDNA that came from T cells, B-cell-depleted T cells, or PBMCs.

This TCR was sampled from a woman between 70 and 85 years old who had recovered from COVID-19. The rearrangement joins TRBV28 to TRBJ2-1; 13 positions agree with TRBD2. Sequencing input: peripheral blood. Here the CDR3 reads CASSISGTSGTLEQFF. DNA of the CDR3: TGTGCCAGCAGTATCTCCGGGACTAGCGGGACCTTAGAGCAGTTCTTC.